These 26 T cell receptor beta chains came from one sample sequenced in a study of T cell responses to AZD1222 COVID-19 vaccine. Profiling relied on immunoSEQ multiplex PCR, and the TCRdb table lists in-frame clones only, not all of them. The sample has around 150,000 clones, 75% to 90% seen once. Sequencing was performed on peripheral blood, taken on day 0 of AZD1222 vaccination. The receptors shown here come from an adult in good health.

The CDR3 DNA is TGTGCCAGTCGGACAATTGCTAACTATGGCTACACCTTC. Encoded protein: CASRTIANYGYTF. V usage is TRBV7-9 and J usage is TRBJ1-2, with a tentative D call TRBD1 (5 bases). Germline loops: CDR1 SEHNR, CDR2 FQNEAQ (reference sequence). V was pared by 9 bases and J by 0 bases, with 11 bases between. The CDR3 has 13 residues.

This chain links TRBV10-3 with TRBJ1-4; 7 nucleotides agree with TRBD1. V shed 0 bases, J shed 8 bases, and the junction held 6 bases outside the gene matches. Germline CDR1 reads ENHRY; CDR2 reads SYGVKD. The CDR3 sequence is 15 residues long. CDR3 protein: CAISESTGLGEKLFF. CDR3 in DNA: TGTGCCATCAGTGAGTCGACAGGGTTGGGGGAAAAACTGTTTTTT.

This rearrangement joins TRBV30 to TRBJ2-5; 9 nucleotides align to TRBD1. The CDR3 extends over 16 amino acids. Germline CDR1 is GTSNPN and CDR2 is SVGIG (reference sequence). The J segment lost 1 base and the V segment lost 2 bases, leaving 8 bases of the junction unmatched. The CDR3 loop reads CAWSLPDRGTQETQYF. In nucleotides, the CDR3 is TGTGCCTGGAGTCTCCCGGACAGGGGAACCCAAGAGACCCAGTACTTC.

The rearrangement joins TRBV5-5 to TRBJ1-5; no clear D gene. The CDR3 is 14 residues long. The V end lost 7 bases, the J end lost 4 bases, and 15 bases lay between the germline ends. Germline CDR1 and CDR2: SGHKS and YYEKEE (reference sequence). The CDR3 region is CASGPRPRNQPQHF. Written as DNA, the CDR3 is TGTGCCAGCGGGCCACGGCCACGGAATCAGCCCCAGCATTTT.

The J gene is TRBJ2-1, the V gene TRBV19; D is unresolved. Germline V gene data show CDR1 as LNHDA and CDR2 as SQIVND (reference sequence). The CDR3 loop spans 15 amino acids. V was clipped by 5 bases and J by 0 bases, with 11 bases between them. The CDR3 nucleotides read TGTGCCAGTAGTCCTGACCAGAGCTCCTACAATGAGCAGTTCTTC. Protein product: CASSPDQSSYNEQFF.

The chain joins TRBV19 to TRBJ1-5, with D unclear. The germline V gene has CDR1 LNHDA and CDR2 SQIVND (reference sequence). The CDR3 is 16 amino acids. Trimming took off 5 bases at V and 3 bases at J, with 17 bases between the two ends. In nucleotides, the CDR3 is TGTGCCAGTAGTTTCCGGGTCTTGGGAATCAATCAGCCCCAGCATTTT. Protein product: CASSFRVLGINQPQHF.

The CDR3: CASSPQENTEAFF. In nucleotides, the CDR3 is TGTGCCAGCAGCCCTCAGGAGAACACTGAAGCTTTCTTT. The rearrangement links TRBV3-1 (or the pseudogene TRBV3-2) to TRBJ1-1; D ambiguous. V dropped 4 bases and J dropped 1 base, with 7 bases sitting between them. The germline CDR1 and CDR2 sequences are LGHDT and YNNKEL (reference sequence). The CDR3 spans 13 residues.

The CDR3 sequence is CASSDNLQGADTQYF. The CDR3 DNA reads as TGTGCCAGCAGTGATAATCTACAGGGCGCGGATACGCAGTATTTT. The chain links TRBV2 to TRBJ2-3, with D possibly being TRBD1 (6 bases). V was trimmed by 3 bases and J by 6 bases, leaving 16 bases between them. This CDR3 region has 15 residues. Germline assignment: CDR1 SNHLY and CDR2 FYNNEI.

V and J are TRBV10-3 and TRBJ1-4; TRBD1 agrees at 7 bases. The V gene end was trimmed by 4 bases and the J gene end by 3 bases; junction bases not matched to a gene: 5. In germline, CDR1 is ENHRY, CDR2 SYGVKD. CDR3 length: 15 residues. The CDR3 spells CAISATGDPNEKLFF. CDR3 coding DNA: TGTGCCATCAGTGCCACAGGGGACCCTAATGAAAAACTGTTTTTT.

The genes are TRBV5-6 and TRBJ1-2; D is unresolved. V lost 4 bases, J lost 7 bases, and 8 bases lay in between. Germline V gives CDR1 SGHDT, CDR2 YYEEEE. The CDR3 spans 11 residues. CDR3: CASSQDGGYTF. The CDR3 nucleotides read TGTGCCAGCAGCCAGGACGGTGGCTACACCTTC.

The CDR3 sequence is CASTTSGDNTGELFF. CDR3 bases: TGTGCCTCCACCACTAGCGGTGATAACACCGGGGAGCTGTTTTTT. The chain combines TRBV10-3 with TRBJ2-2; 8 bases agree with TRBD2. J was trimmed by 2 bases and V by 11 bases; bases with no gene match: 10. There are 15 residues in the CDR3. Germline V gives CDR1 ENHRY, CDR2 SYGVKD.

CDR3 sequence: CASSLQGGLYEQYF. The CDR3 DNA reads as TGTGCCAGCAGTTTACAAGGAGGACTATACGAGCAGTACTTC. J is TRBJ2-7 and V is TRBV28; D is possibly TRBD2 (6 bases). The CDR3 extends over 14 amino acids. CDR1 is MDHEN, CDR2 SYDVKM, per germline. V dropped 2 bases and J dropped 4 bases, with 12 bases sitting between them.

CDR3 region: CASSLGTGYKAFF. The CDR3 DNA reads TGTGCCAGCAGCTTAGGGACAGGGTATAAAGCTTTCTTT. The V and J genes are TRBV7-9 and TRBJ1-1; TRBD1 aligns across 8 bases. CDR1 and CDR2 from the germline V gene are SEHNR and FQNEAQ (reference sequence). This CDR3 comprises 13 residues. Germline trimming cut 1 base from V and 9 bases from J; bases unmatched to any gene: 4.

This clone was recorded only once. The chain combines TRBV9 with TRBJ2-7, with D perhaps assigned TRBD1 or TRBD2 (6 bases each). Germline CDR1 reads SGDLS; CDR2 reads YYNGEE. The V and J ends lost 3 bases and 3 bases respectively, with 13 bases between them. The CDR3 totals 14 residues. The CDR3 DNA is TGTGCCAGCAGCGCCATGGGGGGCGGCTACGAGCAGTACTTC. Protein: CASSAMGGGYEQYF.

The chain recombines TRBV19 with TRBJ2-5; D is undetermined. V was cut by 6 bases and J by 4 bases, with 9 bases left in between. The CDR3 runs to 12 residues. The germline V gene encodes CDR1 LNHDA and CDR2 SQIVND (reference sequence). The CDR3 reads CASSVTGETQYF. The CDR3, as DNA: TGTGCCAGTAGCGTAACTGGAGAGACCCAGTACTTC.

V is TRBV19 and J is TRBJ1-4; D gene ambiguous. This CDR3 spans 14 amino acids. CDR1 LNHDA and CDR2 SQIVND come from the germline V gene (reference sequence). V was cut by 7 bases and J by 0 bases, with 9 bases left in between. The CDR3 protein is CASKGDATNEKLFF. As DNA, the CDR3 is TGTGCCAGTAAGGGTGACGCAACTAATGAAAAACTGTTTTTT.

This sequence joins TRBV30 and TRBJ2-3, with D possibly being TRBD1 or TRBD2 (5 bases each). The CDR3 is made up of 13 amino acids. V dropped 5 bases and J dropped 2 bases, with 11 bases sitting between them. CDR1 is GTSNPN, CDR2 SVGIG, per germline (reference sequence). CDR3 protein: CAWCRDHTDTQYF. The CDR3 bases are TGTGCCTGGTGTCGGGACCACACAGATACGCAGTATTTT.

In this sample, this clone turned up a few times. Written as DNA, the CDR3 is TGTGCCAGCAGCCAACAGGGACAGATTGACTATGGCTACACCTTC. Amino acid sequence: CASSQQGQIDYGYTF. The genes are TRBV4-2 and TRBJ1-2; 7 positions match TRBD1. Germline CDR1 and CDR2: LGHNA and YNFKEQ. After removal of 2 bases from V and 3 bases from J, the junction contained 6 bases not matched to a gene. This CDR3 is 15 amino acids long.

The chain couples TRBV18 to TRBJ1-2; the match to TRBD1 covers 8 bases. CDR3 length: 12 amino acids. V shed 3 bases, J shed 8 bases, and the junction held 2 bases outside the gene matches. Per the germline V gene, CDR1 is KGHSH and CDR2 is LQKENI. CDR3 sequence: CASSPDREGYTF. In DNA form, the CDR3 reads TGTGCCAGCTCACCGGACAGGGAGGGCTACACCTTC.

This chain connects TRBV19 to TRBJ1-6, with TRBD1 as a possible D gene (6 bases). The CDR3 spans 14 residues. CDR1 is LNHDA and CDR2 is SQIVND in the germline V gene (reference sequence). With 5 bases removed from V and 8 bases from J, the gap between germline ends came to 13 bases. CDR3 DNA sequence: TGTGCCAGTAGTCACCGCAGGGGTGATTCACCCCTCCACTTT. Translated: CASSHRRGDSPLHF.

The V and J genes are TRBV6-5 and TRBJ2-7; D unresolved. Germline loops: CDR1 MNHEY, CDR2 SVGAGI. V dropped 3 bases and J dropped 4 bases, with 7 bases sitting between them. The CDR3 length is 12 residues. The CDR3: CASSYKAYEQYF. The CDR3 DNA reads TGTGCCAGCAGTTATAAAGCGTACGAGCAGTACTTC.

The rearrangement uses TRBV5-6 and TRBJ1-2; the D gene is possibly TRBD1 (6 bases). The V gene lost 4 bases and the J gene lost 4 bases, with 23 bases spanning the gap. Germline-derived CDR1 and CDR2 are SGHDT and YYEEEE. CDR3 size: 17 residues. DNA of the CDR3: TGTGCCAGCAGCCCGTCGCTCGGGGGCGGTTGGGGCTATGGCTACACCTTC. Protein: CASSPSLGGGWGYGYTF.

This sequence joins TRBV5-1 and TRBJ1-1; D is undetermined. Germline lookup yields CDR1 SGHRS and CDR2 YFSETQ. The CDR3 is made up of 15 amino acids. Trimming removed 5 bases from V and 0 bases from J, with 14 bases in between. The CDR3 sequence: CASRFSQNMNTEAFF. The CDR3 DNA is TGCGCCAGCAGGTTTAGTCAGAACATGAACACTGAAGCTTTCTTT.

The chain recombines TRBV23-1 with TRBJ1-6; 7 bases are shared with TRBD1. TRBV23-1 is given ORF status, its function remaining uncertain. The V segment lost 0 bases and the J segment 7 bases; nucleotides outside the gene matches: 18. The CDR3 spans 20 residues. CDR3 sequence: CASSQSGGGTASLLNSPLHF. The CDR3 nucleotides are TGCGCCAGCAGTCAATCAGGGGGCGGGACAGCATCCTTACTCAATTCACCCCTCCACTTT.

With regard to this clone: A read error may produce the germline difference seen at one junction end. The chain carries TRBV2 and TRBJ1-2; TRBD1 aligns across 7 bases. Per the germline V gene, CDR1 is SNHLY and CDR2 is FYNNEI. The CDR3 sequence is 14 residues long. CDR3 coding DNA: TGTGCCAGCAGCGAAGACAGGGAGATAACTGGCTACACCTTC. Protein: CASSEDREITGYTF. Drawing the rest from reference TRBV2 and TRBJ1-2, the complete variable domain is EPEVTQTPSHQVTQMGQEVILRCVPISNHLYFYWYRQILGQKVEFLVSFYNNEISEKSEIFDDQFSVERPDGSNFTLKIRSTKLEDSAMYFCASSEDREITGYTFGSGTRLTVV.

The chain carries TRBV27 and TRBJ1-6; a weak D match, TRBD1 (5 bases). The CDR3 is 17 amino acids. Germline V lookup: CDR1 MNHEY, CDR2 SMNVEV (reference sequence). Between the trimmed V and J ends, which lost 5 bases and 4 bases, there was a span of 18 bases. The CDR3 region is CASSTFLRDGYNSPLHF. The CDR3 region has the DNA TGTGCCAGCAGTACATTCCTCCGGGACGGATATAATTCACCCCTCCACTTT.